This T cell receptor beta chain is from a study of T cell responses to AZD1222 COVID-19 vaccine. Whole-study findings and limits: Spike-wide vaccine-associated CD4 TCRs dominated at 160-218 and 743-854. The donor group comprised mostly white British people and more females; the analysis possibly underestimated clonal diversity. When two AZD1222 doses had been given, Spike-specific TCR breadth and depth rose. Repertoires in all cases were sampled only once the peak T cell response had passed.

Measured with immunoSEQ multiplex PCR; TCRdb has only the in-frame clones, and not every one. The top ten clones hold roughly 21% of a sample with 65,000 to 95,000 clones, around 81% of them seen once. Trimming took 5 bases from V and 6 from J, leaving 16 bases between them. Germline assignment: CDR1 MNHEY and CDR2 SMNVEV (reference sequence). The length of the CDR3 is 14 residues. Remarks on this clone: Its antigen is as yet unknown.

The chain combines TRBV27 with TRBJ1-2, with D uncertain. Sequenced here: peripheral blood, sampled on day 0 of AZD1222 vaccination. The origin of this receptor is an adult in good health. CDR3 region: CASSPRGGKHGYTF. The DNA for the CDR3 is TGTGCCAGCAGTCCTCGGGGAGGGAAGCATGGCTACACCTTC.